This T cell receptor (beta chain) comes out of a study of Ad26.COV2.S vaccination and SARS-CoV-2 variants (dated by TCRdb to about 2021). Regarding the research as a whole: Donors in the vaccine arm were drawn from COV1001, a phase I-IIa trial of Ad26.COV2.S in healthy adults that was multicentre, randomized, double-blind and placebo-controlled. TCRbeta repertoire sequencing served as the tool for gauging how specific and how broad the SARS-CoV-2-reactive T cell receptors were following Ad26.COV2.S vaccination. The TCR-sequenced set comprised approximately 32 samples: around 20 Ad26.COV2.S vaccine recipients, 5 placebo recipients and 8 SARS-CoV-2 convalescent individuals. Ad26.COV2.S was administered intramuscularly at a dose of 5x10^10 or 1x10^11 viral particles, either as one shot or as two shots given 56 days apart. Blinding of investigators to trial group allocation was maintained during experiments and outcome assessment. Trial participants were randomized into five groups of five: low-dose or high-dose Ad26.COV2.S given once or twice, or placebo on both occasions. Overall study outcomes, separate from this receptor: Spike-specific TCR breadth was higher in Ad26.COV2.S recipients than in placebo recipients (P = 0.0014). The study lacked the statistical power to compare responses across vaccine doses or regimens. Substantial breadth of spike-specific CD8+ and CD4+ T cell responses was reported after vaccination. The authors noted that the TCR breadth and depth analyses may have underestimated total T cell responses. Non-spike TCR breadth was comparable between vaccine and placebo recipients, consistent with the vaccine containing only spike.

In regard to this clone: The specificity of this receptor is unknown. There are no base qualities to consult, and no much larger clone falls within one base.

V gives up 1 base and J gives up 3 bases, and the segment between their germline ends measures 11 bases. In the germline V gene (reference sequence), CDR1 corresponds to MNHEY and CDR2 to SMNVEV. The CDR3 numbers 15 residues from cysteine through phenylalanine. Only the CDR3 DNA stays, 45 bases, in frame from base 1. The intended sense of this specimen's treatment or condition label: 15 to 20 received Ad26.COV2.S at low or high dose, single or two shots; about 5 received placebo; per-sample allocation not given. For vaccine and placebo recipients, the sequenced repertoires came from samples collected on day 63 after the first injection. In Cohort 1b, roughly 26 adults aged 18-55 years were enrolled at a single site in Boston, USA, between 29 July and 7 August 2020. As a vaccine, Ad26.COV2.S was a replication-incompetent adenovirus type 26 vector that expressed a prefusion-stabilized SARS-CoV-2 spike protein derived from the original Wuhan strain.

TCRbeta CDR3 regions were sequenced with the immunoSEQ Assay. After extraction, genomic DNA underwent amplification by bias-controlled multiplex PCR, followed by high-throughput sequencing. The authors processed their data as follows. To quantify the absolute abundance of every unique TCRbeta CDR3 region, sequences were collapsed and filtered. Usable DNA was measured by amplifying reference genes present in all nucleated cells, and TCRbeta template counts were normalized to that usable DNA to estimate T cell fraction. Repertoire TCRs were annotated as SARS-CoV-2-specific by exact matching of V gene, CDR3 amino acid sequence and J gene to a known reactive TCR set. The reference SARS-CoV-2 TCR set was derived from MIRA and filtered for enrichment in COVID-19-positive ImmuneCODE repertoires, a step that removed public or cross-reactive TCRs. Drawing on the MIRA antigens, annotated TCRs were analysed further at the level of specific ORF or position within ORF. Depth was the summed frequency of annotated unique rearrangements, while breadth was defined as annotated unique rearrangements over total unique productive rearrangements. Two-sided Wilcoxon rank-sum tests were applied when comparing TCR breadth between groups. TCRdb holds this immuneACCESS table with in-frame rearrangements only. Some clones are missing; in checked studies, unresolved V genes explain under half, and the rest has no known cause. That table furnishes V, J and clone size, whereas the DNA furnished D and trimming. This sample has 300,000 to 400,000 clones in its table, and around 85% of those were observed once. Together, the top ten hold approximately 2.1% of the sample.

The chain was built from TRBV27 and TRBJ2-3; the D gene cannot be resolved beyond TRBD1 or TRBD2, each matching 6 bases. Sequences were derived from peripheral blood, sampled in a trial of Ad26.COV2.S vaccine versus placebo. This receptor was obtained from a person between 18 and 65 years old who received the Ad26.COV2.S COVID-19 vaccine or a placebo. Here is the DNA: TGTGCCAGCAGTTTATTGGGGGGCGCGACAGATACGCAGTATTTT. Its translation reads: CASSLLGGATDTQYF.